The 25 T cell receptor beta chains in this list originate from one sample, sequenced in a study of OX40 agonist ivuxolimab in advanced cancers. The repertoire was sequenced with immunoSEQ multiplex PCR; TCRdb's copy has only in-frame clones and lacks some. Of roughly 90,000 clones in the sample, roughly 89% are singletons; the top ten hold roughly 0.84%. This sample comprised CD4+ or CD8+ T cells sorted from blood, obtained in a trial of the OX40 agonist ivuxolimab. The source is an adult with an advanced solid tumor such as melanoma, head and neck, liver or kidney cancer.

The chain recombines TRBV20-1 with TRBJ2-1, with unresolved D. Germline CDR1 is DFQATT and CDR2 is SNEGSKA (reference sequence). The V and J ends lost 6 bases and 10 bases respectively, with 13 bases between them. The CDR3 contains 11 residues. The CDR3 DNA follows: TGCAGTGCGTGGACCCCCGGCGAGCAGTTCTTC. Residues: CSAWTPGEQFF.

A note on this clone: Additional DNA sequences in this sample encode the identical CDR3. This chain joins TRBV4-1 and TRBJ1-4; D is undetermined. V dropped 1 base and J dropped 0 bases, with 6 bases sitting between them. The V gene's germline CDR1 is MGHRA and CDR2 YSYEKL. The CDR3 sequence is 15 residues long. CDR3 region: CASSQGRATNEKLFF. Written as DNA, the CDR3 is TGCGCCAGCAGCCAAGGCAGAGCAACTAATGAAAAACTGTTTTTT.

The J gene is TRBJ2-5, the V gene TRBV10-3, with unresolved D. Trimming removed 6 bases from V and 5 bases from J, with 16 bases in between. Germline V CDR1 and CDR2: ENHRY, SYGVKD. There are 14 residues in the CDR3. CDR3 sequence (DNA): TGTGCCATCAGCGCCGGCAGAGACGAGGAGACCCAGTACTTC. It codes for CAISAGRDEETQYF.

The chain uses TRBV29-1 and TRBJ2-3; D gene uncertain. CDR1 is SQVTM and CDR2 is ANQGSEA in the germline V gene. V lost 6 bases, J lost 6 bases, and 10 bases lay in between. This CDR3 is 11 amino acids long. CDR3 nucleotide sequence: TGCAGCGTGCCTAGGACGGATACGCAGTATTTT. It specifies CSVPRTDTQYF.

This chain links TRBV18 with TRBJ2-1; D unresolved. V was cut by 10 bases and J by 7 bases, with 14 bases left in between. The CDR3 covers 12 residues. Germline values: CDR1 KGHSH, CDR2 LQKENI. The CDR3 protein is CATNSDRNEQFF. DNA for the CDR3: TGTGCCACCAACTCCGACCGTAATGAGCAGTTCTTC.

The chain recombines TRBV9 with TRBJ2-1; either TRBD1 or TRBD2 may fit D (7 bases each). V lost 1 base, J lost 4 bases, and 9 bases lay in between. Germline CDR1 and CDR2: SGDLS and YYNGEE. The CDR3 is made up of 14 amino acids. The CDR3 is CASSVQGGYNEQFF. Here the CDR3 DNA reads TGTGCCAGCAGCGTACAGGGGGGGTACAATGAGCAGTTCTTC. The variable domain in full, with the rest retrieved from reference TRBV9 and TRBJ2-1, is DSGVTQTPKHLITATGQRVTLRCSPRSGDLSVYWYQQSLDQGLQFLIQYYNGEERAKGNILERFSAQQFPDLHSELNLSSLELGDSALYFCASSVQGGYNEQFFGPGTRLTVL.

The J gene is TRBJ2-7, the V gene TRBV28; D could derive from TRBD1 or TRBD2 (5 bases each). Germline V gene lookup returns CDR1 MDHEN and CDR2 SYDVKM. This CDR3 is built from 15 residues. Trimming stripped 6 bases from V and 6 bases from J, with 21 bases between. For the CDR3, the DNA is TGTGCCAGCAGCCCAACGGACGGGGCCCTACGCGAGCAGTACTTC. Protein product: CASSPTDGALREQYF.

J is TRBJ2-2 and V is TRBV2, with TRBD1 as a possible D gene (6 bases). Germline V CDR1 and CDR2: SNHLY, FYNNEI. CDR3 length equals 13 residues. Trimming removed 6 bases at V and 7 bases at J, with 12 bases between. CDR3 amino acids: CASRAQGFGELFF. CDR3 nucleotide sequence: TGTGCCAGCAGGGCACAGGGATTCGGGGAGCTGTTTTTT.

The chain carries TRBV5-6 and TRBJ2-7, with 7 bases that match TRBD1. The J segment lost 2 bases and the V segment lost 4 bases, leaving 9 bases of the junction unmatched. Germline CDR1 is SGHDT and CDR2 is YYEEEE. The CDR3 sequence is 15 residues long. CDR3 bases: TGTGCCAGCAGCCACAGAGGAACAGGGGCCTACGAGCAGTACTTC. Residues: CASSHRGTGAYEQYF.

This chain uses TRBV5-8 with TRBJ2-7; no clear D gene. The CDR3 is 11 residues long. V lost 4 bases to trimming and J lost 3 bases, with 5 bases between them. Germline V gene sequence: CDR1 SGHTS, CDR2 YDEGEE. The CDR3 region has the DNA TGTGCCAGCAGCAAAAACTACGAGCAGTACTTC. Protein sequence: CASSKNYEQYF.

This chain joins TRBV6-5 and TRBJ1-6; D is ambiguous. Germline CDR1 and CDR2: MNHEY and SVGAGI. CDR3 length: 11 residues. Trimming removed 8 bases from V and 7 bases from J, with 6 bases in between. The DNA of the CDR3 is TGTGCCAGCGGCGTAAATTCACCCCTCCACTTT. This translates into CASGVNSPLHF.

The chain recombines TRBV6-1 with TRBJ1-3; D is unresolved. This CDR3 contains 15 residues. Trimming left V 10 bases short and J 0 bases short, with 16 bases between. CDR1 and CDR2 from the germline V gene are MNHNS and SASEGT. The CDR3 sequence: CAITYTAISGNTIYF. The CDR3 DNA follows: TGTGCCATCACCTATACAGCGATCTCTGGAAACACCATATATTTT.

This chain uses TRBV28 with TRBJ1-1; no clear D gene. The CDR3 has 16 residues. V was cut by 5 bases and J by 0 bases, with 16 bases left in between. Germline V CDR1 and CDR2: MDHEN, SYDVKM. CDR3 loop: CASSPPGRIMNTEAFF. DNA of the CDR3: TGTGCCAGCAGTCCCCCCGGGAGAATAATGAACACTGAAGCTTTCTTT.

The CDR3 is CAWGGKPMNTEAFF. In nucleotides, the CDR3 is TGTGCCTGGGGTGGGAAGCCCATGAACACTGAAGCTTTCTTT. This chain connects TRBV30 to TRBJ1-1; D unclear. CDR1 is GTSNPN, CDR2 SVGIG, per germline (reference sequence). The CDR3 is 14 amino acids. Trimming removed 5 bases at V and 0 bases at J, with 13 bases between. The variable domain in full, with the rest retrieved from reference TRBV30 and TRBJ1-1, is SQTIHQWPATLVQPVGSPLSLECTVEGTSNPNLYWYRQAAGRGLQLLFYSVGIGQISSEVPQNLSASRPQDRQFILSSKKLLLSDSGFYLCAWGGKPMNTEAFFGQGTRLTVV.

The chain employs TRBV27 and TRBJ2-2; 8 bases line up with TRBD1. CDR3 length: 16 residues. CDR1 MNHEY and CDR2 SMNVEV come from the germline V gene (reference sequence). After removal of 3 bases from V and 4 bases from J, the junction contained 7 bases not matched to a gene. CDR3 in DNA: TGTGCCAGCAGTTTCGGGCAGGGGGCTATCACCGGGGAGCTGTTTTTT. Protein sequence: CASSFGQGAITGELFF.

This clone has only one observation. The CDR3 sequence: CASSKQGAGGNTIYF. DNA of the CDR3: TGTGCCAGTAGTAAACAGGGGGCCGGCGGAAACACCATATATTTT. This rearrangement joins TRBV19 to TRBJ1-3, with 9 bases aligning to TRBD1. Germline V gene lookup returns CDR1 LNHDA and CDR2 SQIVND (reference sequence). With V trimmed by 4 bases and J by 4 bases, 5 bases remained unmatched. The CDR3 runs 15 residues.

The chain is built from TRBV25-1 and TRBJ1-2, with unresolved D. Germline lookup yields CDR1 MGHDK and CDR2 SYGVNS. This CDR3 comprises 16 residues. Trimming cost V 5 bases and J 0 bases, with 16 bases left between them. The CDR3 nucleotides read TGTGCCAGCAGTCCCCCGGCAGGATTAGCTAACTATGGCTACACCTTC. Translation gives CASSPPAGLANYGYTF.

The chain is built from TRBV28 and TRBJ2-5, with D possibly being TRBD2 (5 bases). The CDR3 is 15 amino acids. Trimming took off 6 bases at V and 2 bases at J, with 16 bases between the two ends. Germline loops: CDR1 MDHEN, CDR2 SYDVKM. The CDR3 DNA reads as TGTGCCAGCAGCCCTTTGACGGGGAAGCAAGAGACCCAGTACTTC. Amino acids: CASSPLTGKQETQYF.

The chain links TRBV29-1 to TRBJ1-5; D is perhaps TRBD1 (5 bases). There are 17 residues in the CDR3. From germline, CDR1 is SQVTM and CDR2 ANQGSEA. Trimming took 5 bases from V and 1 from J, leaving 21 bases between them. DNA of the CDR3: TGCAGCGTTTTGACCCCGGGACCCGCGGGGAGCAATCAGCCCCAGCATTTT. This translates into CSVLTPGPAGSNQPQHF. The complete variable domain, with remaining parts taken from reference TRBV29-1 and TRBJ1-5, reads SAVISQKPSRDICQRGTSLTIQCQVDSQVTMMFWYRQQPGQSLTLIATANQGSEATYESGFVIDKFPISRPNLTFSTLTVSNMSPEDSSIYLCSVLTPGPAGSNQPQHFGDGTRLSIL.

The chain joins TRBV6-1 to TRBJ1-2; 7 bases agree with TRBD1. V shed 1 base and J 9 bases; nucleotides not matched to a gene: 11. CDR1 and CDR2 from the germline V gene are MNHNS and SASEGT. The CDR3 spans 15 residues. The CDR3 spells CASSEGGGGGLSYTF. The CDR3 nucleotides are TGTGCCAGCAGTGAAGGTGGAGGGGGCGGACTGAGCTACACCTTC.

This clone showed up just once. This chain joins TRBV28 and TRBJ2-7; tentative D call: TRBD1 (6 bases). Germline lookup yields CDR1 MDHEN and CDR2 SYDVKM. The ends were cut back, 2 bases at V and 0 bases at J, with 11 bases in the middle. This CDR3 has 15 residues. The DNA for the CDR3 is TGTGCCAGCAGTTTAGGGGGCGTCGGCTCCTACGAGCAGTACTTC. Protein sequence: CASSLGGVGSYEQYF.

CDR3 sequence: CASSGPGESTEAFF. CDR3 coding DNA: TGTGCCAGCAGCGGTCCAGGGGAGAGCACTGAAGCTTTCTTT. The chain combines TRBV11-3 with TRBJ1-1; D possibly corresponds to TRBD1 (6 bases). V was cut by 5 bases and J by 4 bases, with 14 bases left in between. Germline CDR1 reads SGHNT; CDR2 reads YENEEA. The CDR3 covers 14 residues.

This clone appeared once. The chain carries TRBV4-2 and TRBJ2-7, with no clear D. V was trimmed by 5 bases and J by 3 bases, leaving 8 bases between them. Germline values: CDR1 LGHNA, CDR2 YNFKEQ. The length of the CDR3 is 12 residues. CDR3 sequence reads: CASSSTFYEQYF. CDR3 sequence (DNA): TGTGCCAGCAGCTCCACCTTCTACGAGCAGTACTTC.

The chain links TRBV27 to TRBJ2-3; 11 bases are a match to TRBD2. V lost 9 bases to trimming and J lost 0 bases; unmatched junction nucleotides: 5. CDR1 and CDR2 from the germline V gene are MNHEY and SMNVEV (reference sequence). CDR3 length: 15 amino acids. Here the CDR3 reads CARRLAGTSTDTQYF. DNA for the CDR3: TGTGCCAGAAGACTAGCGGGGACTAGCACAGATACGCAGTATTTT.

V and J are TRBV30 and TRBJ2-5, with 10 bases that match TRBD1. In germline, CDR1 is GTSNPN, CDR2 SVGIG (reference sequence). The CDR3 consists of 15 residues. V gave up 2 bases and J gave up 4 bases; unmatched junction bases: 7. CDR3 nucleotides: TGTGCCTGGAGTATAGGACAGGGGGGCAGAGAGACCCAGTACTTC. Protein: CAWSIGQGGRETQYF. The variable domain in full, with the rest retrieved from reference TRBV30 and TRBJ2-5, is SQTIHQWPATLVQPVGSPLSLECTVEGTSNPNLYWYRQAAGRGLQLLFYSVGIGQISSEVPQNLSASRPQDRQFILSSKKLLLSDSGFYLCAWSIGQGGRETQYFGPGTRLLVL.